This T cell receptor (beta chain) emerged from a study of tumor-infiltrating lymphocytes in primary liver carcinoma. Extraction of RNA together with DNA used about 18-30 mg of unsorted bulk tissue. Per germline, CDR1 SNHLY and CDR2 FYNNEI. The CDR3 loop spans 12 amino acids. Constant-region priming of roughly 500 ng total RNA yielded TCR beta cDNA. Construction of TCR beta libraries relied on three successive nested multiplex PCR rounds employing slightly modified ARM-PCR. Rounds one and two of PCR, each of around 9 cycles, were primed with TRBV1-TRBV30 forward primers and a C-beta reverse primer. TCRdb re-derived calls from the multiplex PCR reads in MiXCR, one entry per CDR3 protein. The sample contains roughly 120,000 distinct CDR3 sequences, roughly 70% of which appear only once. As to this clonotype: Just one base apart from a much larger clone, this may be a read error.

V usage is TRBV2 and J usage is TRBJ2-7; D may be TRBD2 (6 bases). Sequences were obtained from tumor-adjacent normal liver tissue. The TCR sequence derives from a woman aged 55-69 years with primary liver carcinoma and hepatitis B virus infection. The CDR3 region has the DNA TGTACCAGCAATAGCGGAGCCCACGAGCAGTACTTC. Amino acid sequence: CTSNSGAHEQYF.